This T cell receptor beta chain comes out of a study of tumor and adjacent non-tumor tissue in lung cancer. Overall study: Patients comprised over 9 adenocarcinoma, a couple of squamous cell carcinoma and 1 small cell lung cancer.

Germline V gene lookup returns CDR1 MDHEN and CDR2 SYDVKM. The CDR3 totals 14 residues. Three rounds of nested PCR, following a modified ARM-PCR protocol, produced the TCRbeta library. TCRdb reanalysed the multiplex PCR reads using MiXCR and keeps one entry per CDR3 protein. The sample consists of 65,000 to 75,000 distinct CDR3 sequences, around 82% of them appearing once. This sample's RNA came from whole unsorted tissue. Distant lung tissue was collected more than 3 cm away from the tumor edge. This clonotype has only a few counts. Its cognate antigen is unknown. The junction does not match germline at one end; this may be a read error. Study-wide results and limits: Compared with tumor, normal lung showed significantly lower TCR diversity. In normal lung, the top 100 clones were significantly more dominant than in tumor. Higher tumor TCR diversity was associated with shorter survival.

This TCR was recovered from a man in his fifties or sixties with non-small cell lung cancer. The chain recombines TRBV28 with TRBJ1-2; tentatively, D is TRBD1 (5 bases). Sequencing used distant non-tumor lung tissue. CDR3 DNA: TGTGCGAGCAGTCCACAAGGGACGAAAAATGGCTACACCTTC. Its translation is CASSPQGTKNGYTF.